This paragraph covers one T cell receptor beta chain sequence. Its specificity is unknown. Deep-level assay runs were performed. Produced via immunoSEQ multiplex PCR; TCRdb's table is partial and in-frame only. The table shows about 1 million clones, with under 80% occurring only once. These data are taken from a study of shared clonotypes between healthy human individuals. Study-level results: When compared with the clonotypes that were shared by all four sorted-subset donors, the non-shared clonotypes turned out to have lower generation probabilities.

The CDR3 runs 16 residues. Per germline, CDR1 LNHDA and CDR2 SQIVND (reference sequence). V was clipped by 7 bases and J by 4 bases; unmatched bases: 9. This TCR was sampled from a man aged 18-30 years in good health. Sequencing used memory CD4+ T cells sorted from blood. The subset was: CD45RA-negative fraction. The chain carries TRBV19 and TRBJ2-1; 11 nucleotides agree with TRBD2. The CDR3 reads CASTPRSSGRYNEQFF. CDR3 bases: TGTGCCAGTACCCCACGGTCTAGCGGGAGGTACAATGAGCAGTTCTTC.